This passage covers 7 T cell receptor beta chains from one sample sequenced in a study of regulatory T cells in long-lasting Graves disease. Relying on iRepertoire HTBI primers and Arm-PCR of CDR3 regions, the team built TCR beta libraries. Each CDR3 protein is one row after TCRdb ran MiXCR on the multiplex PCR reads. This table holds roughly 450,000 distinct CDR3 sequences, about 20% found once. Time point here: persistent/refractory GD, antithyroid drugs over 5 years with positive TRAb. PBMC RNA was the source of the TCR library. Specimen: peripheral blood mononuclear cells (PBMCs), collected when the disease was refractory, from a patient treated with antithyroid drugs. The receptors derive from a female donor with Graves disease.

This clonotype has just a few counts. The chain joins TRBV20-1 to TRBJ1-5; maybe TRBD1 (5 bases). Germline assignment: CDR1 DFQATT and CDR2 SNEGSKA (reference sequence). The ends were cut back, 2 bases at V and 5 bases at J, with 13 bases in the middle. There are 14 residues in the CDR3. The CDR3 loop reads CSARSRTRYQPQHF. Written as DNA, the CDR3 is TGCAGTGCTAGATCCCGGACACGGTATCAGCCCCAGCATTTT.

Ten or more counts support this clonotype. The CDR3 spells CASILAEAKNIQYF. The CDR3 nucleotides read TGTGCCAGCATTTTAGCGGAAGCCAAAAACATTCAGTACTTC. The V call is TRBV6-1, the J call TRBJ2-4; D might be TRBD2 (6 bases). In germline, CDR1 is MNHNS, CDR2 SASEGT. The CDR3 is made up of 14 amino acids. Trimming took off 7 bases at V and 0 bases at J, with 10 bases between the two ends.

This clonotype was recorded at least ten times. This CDR3 reads CASSLSGQGLSYEQYF. The CDR3 DNA sequence: TGTGCCAGCAGTTTATCGGGACAGGGGCTTTCCTACGAGCAGTACTTC. V and J are TRBV27 and TRBJ2-7; TRBD1 agrees at 10 bases. The V and J ends lost 0 bases and 1 base, in that order; junction bases with no gene match: 3. The CDR3 has 16 residues. Per the germline V gene, CDR1 is MNHEY and CDR2 is SMNVEV (reference sequence).

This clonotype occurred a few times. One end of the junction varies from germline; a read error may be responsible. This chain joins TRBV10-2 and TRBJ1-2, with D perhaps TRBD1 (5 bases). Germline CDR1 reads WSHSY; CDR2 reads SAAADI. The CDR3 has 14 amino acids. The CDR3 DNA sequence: TGTGCCAGCAGCTTGGGACGGACCAACTATGGCTACACCTTC. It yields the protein CASSLGRTNYGYTF.

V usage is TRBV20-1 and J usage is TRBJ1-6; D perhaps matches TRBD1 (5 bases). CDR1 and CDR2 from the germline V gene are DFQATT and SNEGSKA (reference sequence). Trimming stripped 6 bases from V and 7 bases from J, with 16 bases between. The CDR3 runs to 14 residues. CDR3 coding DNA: TGCAGTGCCCTACGGGGCCTGGGGAATTCACCCCTCCACTTT. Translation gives CSALRGLGNSPLHF.

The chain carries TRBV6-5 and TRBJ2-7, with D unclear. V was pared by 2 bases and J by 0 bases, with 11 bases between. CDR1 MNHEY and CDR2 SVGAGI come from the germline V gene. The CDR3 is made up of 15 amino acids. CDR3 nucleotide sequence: TGTGCCAGCAGTTACGGGCTGTTAAGCTCCTACGAGCAGTACTTC. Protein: CASSYGLLSSYEQYF.

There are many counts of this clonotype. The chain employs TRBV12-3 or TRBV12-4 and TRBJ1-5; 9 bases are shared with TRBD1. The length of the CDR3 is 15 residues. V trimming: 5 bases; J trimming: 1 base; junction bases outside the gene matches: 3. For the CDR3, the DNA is TGTGCCAGCAGTCCGGGACAGGGAAGCAATCAGCCCCAGCATTTT. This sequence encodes CASSPGQGSNQPQHF.